This record concerns one T cell receptor beta chain sequence. Between the trimmed V and J ends, which lost 3 bases and 10 bases, there was a span of 19 bases. Per the germline V gene, CDR1 is KGHSH and CDR2 is LQKENI. This CDR3 has 16 amino acids. The lymph nodes were axillary draining lymph nodes from breast cancer patients. This entry is derived from a study of breast tumors, draining lymph nodes, adjacent tissues. TCRdb reprocessed the multiplex PCR reads via MiXCR and lists one record per CDR3 protein. The sample contains some 100,000 distinct CDR3 sequences, 21% of which appear only once. The TCR comes from a female donor with breast cancer. Some clones in this sample may be carry-over from other donors' samples. The chain joins TRBV18 to TRBJ1-6; no definite D call. Sequencing was done on a sample of axillary lymph node tissue. The CDR3 loop reads CASSPNPGTLESPLHF. DNA of the CDR3: TGTGCCAGCTCACCCAATCCAGGAACCCTAGAGTCACCCCTCCACTTT.